The rows below give T cell receptor beta chains drawn from one sample of a study of vaccination effects on CD4 cells after COVID-19. No cognate antigen is known for these TCRs. The table came from immunoSEQ multiplex PCR; TCRdb's copy has only in-frame clones and leaves some out. The sample holds tens of thousands of clones; around 80% are singletons and the top ten take 5.4%. Here the sequenced sample was CD4+ T cells from PBMCs cultured without peptide, taken after COVID-19 vaccination. Every receptor here comes from a human donor who had a prior SARS-CoV-2 infection. CDR3s include the opening cysteine and the closing phenylalanine or tryptophan. A D gene is named only where the DNA matches it firmly. Rows give clone size only sometimes, using once, few, many, or a class for an expanded clone.

d_call: .; v_call: TRBV11-2; j_call: TRBJ2-7; clone_size: few; cdr3_nt: TGTGCCAGCAGCTTAGATGGCGGCTTCTCCTACGAGCAGTACTTC; cdr3_aa: CASSLDGGFSYEQYF
d_call: TRBD1; v_call: TRBV10-3; j_call: TRBJ1-2; clone_size: .; cdr3_nt: TGTGCCATCAGTGGGGACGAGGACAGGGGGAATGGCTACACCTTC; cdr3_aa: CAISGDEDRGNGYTF
d_call: .; v_call: TRBV5-1; j_call: TRBJ2-1; clone_size: .; cdr3_nt: TGCGCCAGCAGCACTGGCCCGGAGGGCGCCCACAATGAGCAGTTCTTC; cdr3_aa: CASSTGPEGAHNEQFF
d_call: .; v_call: TRBV24-1; j_call: TRBJ2-2; clone_size: .; cdr3_nt: TGTGCCACCAGTGGCCCCTCCCCCGGGGAGCTGTTTTTT; cdr3_aa: CATSGPSPGELFF
d_call: TRBD1; v_call: TRBV2; j_call: TRBJ1-1; clone_size: .; cdr3_nt: TGTGCCAGCAGCCGCCGGGACAGGGGGCAATCTGAAGCTTTCTTT; cdr3_aa: CASSRRDRGQSEAFF
d_call: .; v_call: TRBV5-6; j_call: TRBJ2-7; clone_size: .; cdr3_nt: TGTGCCAGCAGCTTCTCCTACGAGCAGTACTTC; cdr3_aa: CASSFSYEQYF
d_call: .; v_call: TRBV12-5; j_call: TRBJ1-6; clone_size: .; cdr3_nt: TGTGCTAGTGGCTTGAAGGGATCACCCCTCCACTTT; cdr3_aa: CASGLKGSPLHF
d_call: TRBD1; v_call: TRBV13; j_call: TRBJ2-2; clone_size: .; cdr3_nt: TGTGCCAGCCGTTCGTCCGGGACAGGGGGCTCGGGGGAGCTGTTTTTT; cdr3_aa: CASRSSGTGGSGELFF
d_call: TRBD2; v_call: TRBV11-3; j_call: TRBJ2-5; clone_size: .; cdr3_nt: TGTGCCAGCAGCTGGAGGACTAGCGGTCGAGAGACCCAGTACTTC; cdr3_aa: CASSWRTSGRETQYF
d_call: .; v_call: TRBV10-1; j_call: TRBJ2-5; clone_size: few; cdr3_nt: TGCGCCAGCAGGAGAACCCACACCCAACCCCAGGGAGGAGAGACCCAGTACTTC; cdr3_aa: CASRRTHTQPQGGETQYF
d_call: TRBD2; v_call: TRBV9; j_call: TRBJ2-1; clone_size: .; cdr3_nt: TGTGCCAGCAGCGTGGCCGGGACTAGCGGCCTCAATGAGCAGTTCTTC; cdr3_aa: CASSVAGTSGLNEQFF
d_call: TRBD1; v_call: TRBV2; j_call: TRBJ1-2; clone_size: .; cdr3_nt: TGTGCCAGCAGCCAGGGGGTGGGAAACTATGGCTACACCTTC; cdr3_aa: CASSQGVGNYGYTF